This T cell receptor (beta chain) was sequenced during a study of metastatic and nonmetastatic thyroid tumors. Via MiXCR, TCRdb re-called the PCR reads. The sample consists of some 14,000 clones, over 25% of them appearing once. All patients were treatment-naive before thyroid surgery. V shed 5 bases and J shed 0 bases, with 13 bases lying between them. CDR1 and CDR2 from the germline V gene are LNHDA and SQIVND (reference sequence). The CDR3 totals 15 residues. The sequencing input was tumor tissue. The chain carries TRBV19 and TRBJ1-1; D ambiguous. The clonotype comes from a female donor with papillary thyroid cancer or a benign thyroid nodule (not recorded which). Some clones in this sample may be carry-over from other donors' samples. CDR3 nucleotide sequence: TGTGCCAGTAGTCTTCGACCGGGCGTGAACACTGAAGCTTTCTTT. It encodes CASSLRPGVNTEAFF.